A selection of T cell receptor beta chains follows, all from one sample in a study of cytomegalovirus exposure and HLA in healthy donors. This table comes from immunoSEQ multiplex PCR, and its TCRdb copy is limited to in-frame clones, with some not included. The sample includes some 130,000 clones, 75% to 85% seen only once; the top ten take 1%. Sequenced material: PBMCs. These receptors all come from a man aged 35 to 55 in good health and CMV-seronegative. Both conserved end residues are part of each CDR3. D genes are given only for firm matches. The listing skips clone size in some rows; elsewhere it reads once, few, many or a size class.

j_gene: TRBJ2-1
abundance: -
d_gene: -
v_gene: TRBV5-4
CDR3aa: CASSLTSKDEQFF
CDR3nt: TGTGCCAGCAGCTTGACTAGCAAGGATGAGCAGTTCTTC

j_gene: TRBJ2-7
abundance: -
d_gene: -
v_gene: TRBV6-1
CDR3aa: CASSESGAAYEQYF
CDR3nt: TGTGCCAGCAGTGAATCTGGGGCCGCTTACGAGCAGTACTTC

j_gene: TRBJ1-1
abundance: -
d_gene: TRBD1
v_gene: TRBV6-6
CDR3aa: CASSPRDRGLGAFF
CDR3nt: TGTGCCAGCAGTCCCAGGGACAGGGGGCTAGGGGCTTTCTTT

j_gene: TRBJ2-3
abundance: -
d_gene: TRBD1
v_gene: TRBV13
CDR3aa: CASSLWDRRTDTQYF
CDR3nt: TGTGCCAGCAGCCTGTGGGACAGACGCACAGATACGCAGTATTTT

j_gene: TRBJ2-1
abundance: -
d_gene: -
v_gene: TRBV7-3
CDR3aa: CASSSVFSYNEQFF
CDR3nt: TGTGCCAGCAGCTCGGTCTTTTCCTACAATGAGCAGTTCTTC

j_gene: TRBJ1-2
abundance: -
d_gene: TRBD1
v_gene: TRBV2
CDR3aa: CASRETGAFSKVGDTNYGYTF
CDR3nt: TGTGCCAGCAGGGAGACAGGGGCCTTTTCAAAAGTAGGGGATACTAACTATGGCTACACCTTC

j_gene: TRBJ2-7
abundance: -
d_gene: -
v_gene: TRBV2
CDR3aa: CASSGTGTYEQYF
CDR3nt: TGTGCCAGCAGTGGAACAGGGACCTACGAGCAGTACTTC

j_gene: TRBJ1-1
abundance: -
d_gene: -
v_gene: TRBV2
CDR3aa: CASSAPMGLTEAFF
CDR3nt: TGTGCCAGCAGCGCACCGATGGGGCTCACTGAAGCTTTCTTT

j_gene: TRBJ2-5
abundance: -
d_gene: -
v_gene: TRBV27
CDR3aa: CASSYSGPGFETQYF
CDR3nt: TGTGCCAGCAGCTACTCGGGTCCAGGGTTTGAGACCCAGTACTTC

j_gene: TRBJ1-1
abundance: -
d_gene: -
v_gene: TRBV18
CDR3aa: CASSGSAGMYTEAFF
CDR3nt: TGTGCCAGCTCAGGATCAGCAGGGATGTACACTGAAGCTTTCTTT

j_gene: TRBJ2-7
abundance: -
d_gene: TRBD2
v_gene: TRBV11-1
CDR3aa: CASSLGSGSVVDEQYF
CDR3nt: TGTGCCAGCAGCTTGGGGAGCGGGAGTGTCGTCGACGAGCAGTACTTC

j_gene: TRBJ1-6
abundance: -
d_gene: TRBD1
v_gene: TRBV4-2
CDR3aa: CASSLTGDNSPLHF
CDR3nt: TGTGCCAGCAGCCTTACAGGGGACAATTCACCCCTCCACTTT

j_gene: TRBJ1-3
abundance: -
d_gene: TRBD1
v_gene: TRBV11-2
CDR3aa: CASSLTGRSSGNTIYF
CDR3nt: TGTGCCAGCAGCTTGACAGGGAGGTCCTCTGGAAACACCATATATTTT

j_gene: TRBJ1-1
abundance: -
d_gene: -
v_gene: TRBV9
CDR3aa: CASSVGQGSVWNTEAFF
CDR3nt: TGTGCCAGCAGCGTAGGGCAGGGATCGGTTTGGAACACTGAAGCTTTCTTT

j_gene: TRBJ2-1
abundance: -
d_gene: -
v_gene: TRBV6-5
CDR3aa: CASSRVFSYNEQFF
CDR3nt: TGTGCCAGCAGTCGAGTGTTCTCCTACAATGAGCAGTTCTTC

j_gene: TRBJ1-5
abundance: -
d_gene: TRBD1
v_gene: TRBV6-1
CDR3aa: CASSGQGGAHQPQHF
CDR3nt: TGTGCCAGCAGTGGACAGGGGGGGGCCCATCAGCCCCAGCATTTT

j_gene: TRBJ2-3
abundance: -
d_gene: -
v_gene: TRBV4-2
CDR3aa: CATSGGFGTDTQYF
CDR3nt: TGTGCCACCTCCGGAGGGTTCGGGACAGATACGCAGTATTTT

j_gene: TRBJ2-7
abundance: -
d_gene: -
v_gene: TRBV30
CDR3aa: CAWGAGGLSRSYEQYF
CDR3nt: TGTGCCTGGGGGGCAGGGGGGTTATCTAGGTCCTACGAGCAGTACTTC

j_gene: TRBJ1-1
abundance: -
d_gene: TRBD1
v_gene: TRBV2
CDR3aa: CASRRQQGALRTEAFF
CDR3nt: TGTGCCAGCAGGCGCCAACAGGGGGCCTTGAGGACTGAAGCTTTCTTT

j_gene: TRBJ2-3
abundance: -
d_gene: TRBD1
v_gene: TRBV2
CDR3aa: CASRLRQGADTQYF
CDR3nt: TGTGCCAGCAGGCTACGACAGGGTGCAGATACGCAGTATTTT

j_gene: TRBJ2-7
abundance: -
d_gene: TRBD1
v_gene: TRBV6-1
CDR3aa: CASSELWPGGSYEQYF
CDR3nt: TGTGCCAGCAGTGAACTGTGGCCAGGGGGCTCCTACGAGCAGTACTTC

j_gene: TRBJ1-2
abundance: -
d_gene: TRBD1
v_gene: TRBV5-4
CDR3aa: CASRIDRASGYTF
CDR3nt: TGTGCCAGCAGAATAGACAGGGCTAGTGGCTACACCTTC

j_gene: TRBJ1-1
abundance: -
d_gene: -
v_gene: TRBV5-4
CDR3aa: CASSFEGRVTEAFF
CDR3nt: TGTGCCAGCAGCTTCGAGGGGAGGGTCACTGAAGCTTTCTTT

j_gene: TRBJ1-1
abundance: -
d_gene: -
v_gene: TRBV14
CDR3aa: CASRRGLNTEAFF
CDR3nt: TGTGCCAGCAGGAGAGGGTTGAACACTGAAGCTTTCTTT

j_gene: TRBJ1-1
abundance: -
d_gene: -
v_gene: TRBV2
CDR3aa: CASSLQGNTEAFF
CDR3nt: TGTGCCAGCAGCCTACAGGGAAACACTGAAGCTTTCTTT

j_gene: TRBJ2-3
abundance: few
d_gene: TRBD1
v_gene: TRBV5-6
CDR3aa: CASSLGNTGADTQYF
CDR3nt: TGTGCCAGCAGCTTGGGGAACACAGGGGCAGATACGCAGTATTTT

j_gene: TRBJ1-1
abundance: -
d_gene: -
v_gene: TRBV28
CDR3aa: CASSSSDRYTEAFF
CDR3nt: -

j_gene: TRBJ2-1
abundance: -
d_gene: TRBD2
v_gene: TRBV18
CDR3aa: CASSLTSGSGNEQFF
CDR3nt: TGTGCCAGCTCATTGACTAGCGGGAGTGGGAATGAGCAGTTCTTC

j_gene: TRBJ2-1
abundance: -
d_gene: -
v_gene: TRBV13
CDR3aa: CASLRAGAKNEQFF
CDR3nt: TGTGCCAGCCTTCGGGCAGGGGCCAAGAATGAGCAGTTCTTC

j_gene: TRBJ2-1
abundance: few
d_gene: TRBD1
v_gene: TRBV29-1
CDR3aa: CSVEPRTGGADNEQFF
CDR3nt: TGCAGCGTTGAACCCCGGACAGGGGGCGCGGACAATGAGCAGTTCTTC

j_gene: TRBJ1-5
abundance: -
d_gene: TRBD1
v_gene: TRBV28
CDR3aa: CASSSRTGPNQPQHF
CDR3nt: TGTGCCAGCAGTTCACGGACAGGGCCCAATCAGCCCCAGCATTTT